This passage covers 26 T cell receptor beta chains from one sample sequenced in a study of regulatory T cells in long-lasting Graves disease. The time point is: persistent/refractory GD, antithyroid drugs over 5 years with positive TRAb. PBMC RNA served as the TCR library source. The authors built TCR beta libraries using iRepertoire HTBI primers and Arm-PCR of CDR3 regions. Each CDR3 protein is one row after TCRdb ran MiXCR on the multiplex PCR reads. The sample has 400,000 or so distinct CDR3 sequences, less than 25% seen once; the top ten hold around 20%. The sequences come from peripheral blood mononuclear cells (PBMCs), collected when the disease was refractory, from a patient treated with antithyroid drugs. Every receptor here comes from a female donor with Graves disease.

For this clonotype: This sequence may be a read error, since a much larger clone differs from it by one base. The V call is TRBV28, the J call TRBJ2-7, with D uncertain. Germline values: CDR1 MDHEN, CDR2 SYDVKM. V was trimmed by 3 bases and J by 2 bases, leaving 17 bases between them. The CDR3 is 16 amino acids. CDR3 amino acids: CASSFRSRKGAYEQYF. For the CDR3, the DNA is TGTGCCAGCAGTTTCCGGAGTCGGAAAGGCGCCTACGAGCAGTACTTC.

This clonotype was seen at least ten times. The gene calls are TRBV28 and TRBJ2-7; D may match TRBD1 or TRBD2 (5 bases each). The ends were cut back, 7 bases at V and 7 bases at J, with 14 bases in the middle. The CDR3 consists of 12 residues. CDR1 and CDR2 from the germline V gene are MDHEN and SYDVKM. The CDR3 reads CASKGSGREQYF. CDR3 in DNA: TGTGCCAGCAAGGGGAGTGGCCGAGAGCAGTACTTC.

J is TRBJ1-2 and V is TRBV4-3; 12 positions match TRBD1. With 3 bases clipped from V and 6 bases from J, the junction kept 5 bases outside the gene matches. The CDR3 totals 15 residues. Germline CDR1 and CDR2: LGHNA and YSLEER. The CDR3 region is CASSQGTGGLDGYTF. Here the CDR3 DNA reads TGCGCCAGCAGCCAGGGGACAGGGGGCCTGGATGGCTACACCTTC.

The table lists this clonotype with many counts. In nucleotides, the CDR3 is TGTGCCAGCAGCTTAAGCCGACTCGGGGCGGGAGGGTTATCTGCCCAAGAGACCCAGTACTTC. It encodes CASSLSRLGAGGLSAQETQYF. V usage is TRBV11-2 and J usage is TRBJ2-5; 9 bases map to TRBD2. The junction had 20 bases not matched to a gene; V was cut back by 2 bases and J by 1 base. Germline loops: CDR1 SGHAT, CDR2 FQNNGV. The CDR3 sequence is 21 residues long.

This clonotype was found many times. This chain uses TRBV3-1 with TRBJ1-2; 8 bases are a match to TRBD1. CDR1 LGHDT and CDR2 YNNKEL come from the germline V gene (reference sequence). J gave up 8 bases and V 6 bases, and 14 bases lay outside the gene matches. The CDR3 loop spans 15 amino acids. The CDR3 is CASRGLQGATEGYTF. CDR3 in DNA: TGTGCCAGCAGGGGGTTGCAGGGGGCAACGGAAGGCTACACCTTC.

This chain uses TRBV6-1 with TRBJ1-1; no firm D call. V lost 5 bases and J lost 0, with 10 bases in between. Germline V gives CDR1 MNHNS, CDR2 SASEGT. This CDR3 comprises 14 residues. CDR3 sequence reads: CASSPHLVNTEAFF. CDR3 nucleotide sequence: TGTGCCAGCAGTCCCCACTTGGTGAACACTGAAGCTTTCTTT.

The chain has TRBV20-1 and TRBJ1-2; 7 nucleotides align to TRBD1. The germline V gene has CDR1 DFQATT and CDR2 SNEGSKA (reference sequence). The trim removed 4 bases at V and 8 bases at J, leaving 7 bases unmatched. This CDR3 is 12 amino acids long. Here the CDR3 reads CSAKDRRWGYTF. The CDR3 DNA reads TGCAGTGCTAAGGACAGGAGGTGGGGCTACACCTTC.

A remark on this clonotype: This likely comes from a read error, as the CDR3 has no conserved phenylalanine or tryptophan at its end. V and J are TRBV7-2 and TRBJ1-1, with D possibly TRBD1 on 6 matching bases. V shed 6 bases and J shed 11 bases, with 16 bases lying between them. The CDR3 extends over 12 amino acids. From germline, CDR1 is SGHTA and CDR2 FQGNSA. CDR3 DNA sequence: TGTGCCAGCAGACGGACAGCTGGTGGCGCTTTCCTT. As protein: CASRRTAGGAFL.

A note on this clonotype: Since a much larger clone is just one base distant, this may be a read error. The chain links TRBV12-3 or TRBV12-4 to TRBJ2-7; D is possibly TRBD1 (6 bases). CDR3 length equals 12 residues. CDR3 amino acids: CAGSPDRHEQYF. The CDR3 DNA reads TGTGCCGGCAGTCCAGACAGGCACGAGCAGTACTTC.

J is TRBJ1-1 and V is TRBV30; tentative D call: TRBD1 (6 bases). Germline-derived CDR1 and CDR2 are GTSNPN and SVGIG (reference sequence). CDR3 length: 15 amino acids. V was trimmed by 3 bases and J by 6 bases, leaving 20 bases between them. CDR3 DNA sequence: TGTGCCTGGAGCTCCGACCGGGGGCGCGGCTCTGAAGCTTTCTTT. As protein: CAWSSDRGRGSEAFF.

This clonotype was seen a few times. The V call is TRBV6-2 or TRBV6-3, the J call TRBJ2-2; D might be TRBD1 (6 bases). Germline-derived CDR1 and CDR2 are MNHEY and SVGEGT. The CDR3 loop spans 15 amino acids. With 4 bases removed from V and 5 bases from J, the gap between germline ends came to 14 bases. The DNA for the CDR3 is TGTGCCAGCAGTTTGTCGGGACAAAAAACCGGGGAGCTGTTTTTT. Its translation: CASSLSGQKTGELFF.

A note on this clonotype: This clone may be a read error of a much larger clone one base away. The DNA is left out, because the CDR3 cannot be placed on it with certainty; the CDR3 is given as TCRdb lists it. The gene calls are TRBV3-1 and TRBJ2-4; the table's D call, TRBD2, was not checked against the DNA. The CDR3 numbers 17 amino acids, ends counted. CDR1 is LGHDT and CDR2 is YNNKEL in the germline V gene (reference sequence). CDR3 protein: CASSQWASGSTKNIRYF.

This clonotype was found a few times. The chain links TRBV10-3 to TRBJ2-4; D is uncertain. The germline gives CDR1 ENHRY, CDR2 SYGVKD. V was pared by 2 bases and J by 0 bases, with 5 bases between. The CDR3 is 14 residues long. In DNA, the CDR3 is TGTGCCATCAGTGAGGAGGCAGCCAAAAACATTCAGTACTTC. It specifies CAISEEAAKNIQYF.

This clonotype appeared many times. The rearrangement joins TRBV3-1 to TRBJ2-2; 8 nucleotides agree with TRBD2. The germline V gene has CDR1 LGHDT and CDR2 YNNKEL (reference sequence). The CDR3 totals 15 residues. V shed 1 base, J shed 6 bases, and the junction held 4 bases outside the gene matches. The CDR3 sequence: CASSQGRGGAGELFF. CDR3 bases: TGTGCCAGCAGCCAAGGCCGGGGGGGCGCCGGGGAGCTGTTTTTT.

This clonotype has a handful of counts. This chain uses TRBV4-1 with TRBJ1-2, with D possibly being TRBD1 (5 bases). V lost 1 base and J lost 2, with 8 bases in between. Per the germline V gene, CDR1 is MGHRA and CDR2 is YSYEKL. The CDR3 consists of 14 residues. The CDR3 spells CASSQGDGNYGYTF. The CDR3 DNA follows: TGCGCCAGCAGCCAAGGGGACGGGAACTATGGCTACACCTTC.

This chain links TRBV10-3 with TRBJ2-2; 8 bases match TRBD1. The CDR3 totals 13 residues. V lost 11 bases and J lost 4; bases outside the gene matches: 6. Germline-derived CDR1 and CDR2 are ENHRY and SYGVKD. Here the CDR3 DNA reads TGTGCCGACGGACAGGGATCCACCGGGGAGCTGTTTTTT. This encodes CADGQGSTGELFF.

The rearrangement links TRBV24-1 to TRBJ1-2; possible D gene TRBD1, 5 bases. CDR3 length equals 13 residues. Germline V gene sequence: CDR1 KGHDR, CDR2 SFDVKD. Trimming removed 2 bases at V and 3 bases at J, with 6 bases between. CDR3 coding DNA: TGTGCCACCAGTGATTGGGACCACTATGGCTACACCTTC. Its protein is CATSDWDHYGYTF.

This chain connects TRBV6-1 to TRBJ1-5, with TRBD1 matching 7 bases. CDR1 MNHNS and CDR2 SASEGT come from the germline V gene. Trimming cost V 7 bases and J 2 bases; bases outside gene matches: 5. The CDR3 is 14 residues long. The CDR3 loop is CASTFDRGNQPQHF. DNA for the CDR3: TGTGCCAGCACCTTTGACAGGGGCAATCAGCCCCAGCATTTT.

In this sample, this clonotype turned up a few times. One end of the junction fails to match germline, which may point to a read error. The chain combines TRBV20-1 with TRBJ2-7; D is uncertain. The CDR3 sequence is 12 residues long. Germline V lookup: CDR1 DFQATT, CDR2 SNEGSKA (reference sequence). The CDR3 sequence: CSASPAPGRQAF. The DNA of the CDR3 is TGCAGTGCTAGCCCCGCCCCAGGCCGCCAGGCCTTC.

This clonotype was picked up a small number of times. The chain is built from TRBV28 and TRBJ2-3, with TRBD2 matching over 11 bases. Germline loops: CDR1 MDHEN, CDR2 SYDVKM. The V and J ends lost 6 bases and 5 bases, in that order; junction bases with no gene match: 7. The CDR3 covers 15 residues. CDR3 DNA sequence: TGTGCCAGCAGGATACTAGCGGGAGTAGGAGATACGCAGTATTTT. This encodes CASRILAGVGDTQYF.

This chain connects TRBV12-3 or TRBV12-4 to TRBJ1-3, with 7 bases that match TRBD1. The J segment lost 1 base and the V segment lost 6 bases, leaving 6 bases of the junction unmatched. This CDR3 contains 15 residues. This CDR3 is CASSQDRNSGNTIYF. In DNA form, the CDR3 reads TGTGCCAGCAGCCAGGACAGGAATTCTGGAAACACCATATATTTT.

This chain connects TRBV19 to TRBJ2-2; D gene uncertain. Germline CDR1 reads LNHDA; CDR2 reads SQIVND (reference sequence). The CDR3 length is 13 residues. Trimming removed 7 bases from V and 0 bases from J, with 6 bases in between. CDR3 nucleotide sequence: TGTGCCAGTACTCCACCGAACACCGGGGAGCTGTTTTTT. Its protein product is CASTPPNTGELFF.

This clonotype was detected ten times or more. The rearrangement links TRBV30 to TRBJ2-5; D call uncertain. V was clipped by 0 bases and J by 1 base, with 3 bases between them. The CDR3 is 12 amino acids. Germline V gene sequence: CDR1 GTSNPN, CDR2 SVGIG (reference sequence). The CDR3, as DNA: TGTGCCTGGAGTGTGAGCCAAGAGACCCAGTACTTC. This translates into CAWSVSQETQYF.

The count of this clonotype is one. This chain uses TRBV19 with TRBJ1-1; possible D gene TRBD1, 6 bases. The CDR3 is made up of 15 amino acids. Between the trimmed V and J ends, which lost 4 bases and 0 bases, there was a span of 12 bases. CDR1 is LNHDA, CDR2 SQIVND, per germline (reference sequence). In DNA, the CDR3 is TGTGCCAGTAGTACGTCGACAGGACTGAACACTGAAGCTTTCTTT. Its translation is CASSTSTGLNTEAFF.

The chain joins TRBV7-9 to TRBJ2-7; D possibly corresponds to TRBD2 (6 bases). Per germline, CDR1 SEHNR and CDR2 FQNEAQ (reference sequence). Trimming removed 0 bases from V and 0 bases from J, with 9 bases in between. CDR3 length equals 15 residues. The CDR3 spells CASSLAGSRSYEQYF. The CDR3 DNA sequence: TGTGCCAGCAGCTTAGCCGGGAGCCGCTCCTACGAGCAGTACTTC.

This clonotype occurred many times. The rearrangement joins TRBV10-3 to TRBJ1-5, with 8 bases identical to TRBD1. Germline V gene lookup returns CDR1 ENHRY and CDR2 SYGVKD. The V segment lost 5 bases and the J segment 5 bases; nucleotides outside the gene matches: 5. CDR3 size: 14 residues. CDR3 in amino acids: CAISQDRVDQPQHF. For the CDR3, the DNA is TGTGCCATCAGTCAGGACAGGGTGGATCAGCCCCAGCATTTT.